This entry features one TCR beta chain sequence. Its antigen specificity is not known. Base-call qualities are not available, and no considerably larger clone is one nucleotide away. Genomic DNA was isolated from the sorted cells so that the TCRbeta CDR3 region could be sequenced. The immunoSEQ Assay was used to sequence the TCRbeta CDR3 regions. TCRdb limited this immuneACCESS table to in-frame rearrangements with V and J called. A share of clones is missing; checked studies link under half to unresolved V genes, and the rest is unexplained. The sample records under 45,000 clones, 65% to 75% of which are singletons. The ten largest clones represent around 18% of the sample. According to the germline V gene (reference sequence), CDR1 reads SEHNR and CDR2 reads FQNEAQ. The CDR3 measures 15 amino acids from cysteine to phenylalanine. The DNA shown is the 45-base CDR3, in frame from base 1. After removal of 0 bases from V and 9 bases from J, the junction retains 9 bases not matched to a gene.

This sample stems from a study of OX40 agonist ivuxolimab in advanced cancers. As for the study more broadly: The costimulatory receptor OX40 (CD134) was targeted by ivuxolimab, a fully human IgG2 agonistic monoclonal antibody. Intravenous ivuxolimab was administered to patients every 2 weeks at six dose levels: 0.01, 0.1, 0.3, 1.5, 3 and 10 mg/kg. Of the approximately 50 dose-escalation patients, hepatocellular carcinoma was present in around 20, melanoma in roughly 15, renal cell carcinoma in 9 and head and neck cancer in 9. A male proportion of 82.7% and a mean age of approximately 62 years, ranging from about 23 to 90, were recorded for the dose-escalation cohort. Patients were allowed to have had prior anti-PD-1, anti-PD-L1 or anti-CTLA-4 therapy, and 40% of the dose-escalation patients had been treated with checkpoint inhibitors. Partial responses occurred in three dose-escalation patients, of whom one had hepatocellular carcinoma and two had cutaneous melanoma. The purpose of peripheral TCRbeta sequencing was to test whether ivuxolimab changed TCR sequence diversity and led to clonal T-cell expansion. The paper reports the monotherapy dose-escalation portion (N = 52 patients) of the phase I ivuxolimab trial. Overall results and qualifications from the work: Low levels of normalized T-cell clonal expansion were also seen in some nonresponding patients. Partial responders in the 0.1-3.0 mg/kg groups had among the lowest normalized peripheral clonal expansion, especially among CD8+ T cells. After ivuxolimab, more expanded clones were found on average in CD8+ T cells than in CD4+ T cells. At doses from 0.1 to 3.0 mg/kg, clonal expansion was seen in both CD4+ and CD8+ blood T cells between baseline and week 6. The antigen specificity of the peripheral T cells that underwent clonal expansion was not determined.

Patients with autoimmune disease history or receiving systemic immunosuppression were excluded from the trial. Peripheral blood for TCR sequencing was collected from all dose cohorts at baseline, on cycle 4 day 1, and on cycle 7 day 1. Samples were obtained from an open-label, multicenter, first-in-human phase I dose-escalation trial of ivuxolimab. Adults with locally advanced or metastatic melanoma, renal cell, hepatocellular, or head and neck squamous cell carcinoma were enrolled in the trial. CD4+ and CD8+ T cells were sorted separately from peripheral blood before TCR sequencing. The V gene is TRBV7-9 and the J gene is TRBJ2-7; TRBD1 agrees with 9 junctional bases. Sequences were derived from CD4+ or CD8+ T cells sorted from blood, sampled in a trial of the OX40 agonist ivuxolimab. This TCR was recovered from an adult with an advanced solid tumor such as melanoma, head and neck, liver or kidney cancer. The DNA sequence is given as TGTGCCAGCAGCTTAGCAGGGACAGGGCCCATTGTGCAGTACTTC. This yields the protein CASSLAGTGPIVQYF.